Described below is a single TCR beta chain sequence and its context. The PCR had 60 Vbeta and 13 Jbeta primers. Sequencing was performed with immunoSEQ multiplex PCR; in TCRdb, only in-frame clones are kept and a portion is missing. The sample lists approximately 110,000 clones; 70% to 80% were seen once. This sample was included in a study of cytomegalovirus exposure and HLA in healthy donors. Germline trimming cut 5 bases from V and 4 bases from J; bases unmatched to any gene: 5. Looked up from germline, CDR1 is ENHRY and CDR2 is SYGVKD. The CDR3 extends over 14 amino acids. Sequencing input: PBMCs. This TCR was sampled from a woman younger than 30 in good health and CMV-seropositive. The chain joins TRBV10-3 to TRBJ1-2; TRBD1 matches at 9 bases. The CDR3 region has the DNA TGTGCCATCAGTACTTGGGACAGGGTCTATGGCTACACCTTC. It codes for CAISTWDRVYGYTF.